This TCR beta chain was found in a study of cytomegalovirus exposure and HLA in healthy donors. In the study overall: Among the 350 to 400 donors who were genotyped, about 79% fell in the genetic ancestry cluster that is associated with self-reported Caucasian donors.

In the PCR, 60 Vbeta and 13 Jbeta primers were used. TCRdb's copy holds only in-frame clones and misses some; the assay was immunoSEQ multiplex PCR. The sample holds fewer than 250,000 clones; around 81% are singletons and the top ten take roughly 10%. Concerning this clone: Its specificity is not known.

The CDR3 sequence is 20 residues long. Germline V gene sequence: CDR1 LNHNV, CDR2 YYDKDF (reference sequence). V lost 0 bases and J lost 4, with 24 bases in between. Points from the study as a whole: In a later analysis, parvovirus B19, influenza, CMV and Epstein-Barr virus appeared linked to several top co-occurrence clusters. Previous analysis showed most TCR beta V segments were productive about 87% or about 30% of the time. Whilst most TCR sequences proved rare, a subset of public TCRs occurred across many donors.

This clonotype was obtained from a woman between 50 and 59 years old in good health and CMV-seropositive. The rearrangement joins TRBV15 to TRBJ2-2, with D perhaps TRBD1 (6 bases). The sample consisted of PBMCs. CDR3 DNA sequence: TGTGCCACCAGCAGAGACTTCCGGGACATCAAAAGCCGGGGCACCGGGGAGCTGTTTTTT. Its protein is CATSRDFRDIKSRGTGELFF.